Sequencing of this T cell receptor (beta chain) was carried out in a study of radiotherapy plus CTLA-4 blockade in lung cancer (dated by TCRdb to the late 2010s). With regard to the full study: Among the enrolled patients, 15% to 20% had an objective response, and 25% to 40% reached disease control. The paper's findings and limits, for the study overall: After treatment with radiotherapy and ipilimumab, TCR clones that originated in tumors expanded in peripheral blood. The strongest predictors of response, as reported, were early dynamic changes in blood T cell clones along with a rise in serum interferon-beta after radiation.

Via the germline V gene (reference sequence), CDR1 is LNHNV and CDR2 YYDKDF. V lost 0 bases and J lost 6 bases; the stretch between them is 14 bases long. The CDR3 covers 15 residues, taking in both the cysteine and the phenylalanine. The retained sequence is limited to the CDR3, 45 bases, with the frame set at the first base. The library was built by means of the immunoSEQ multiplex PCR assay. Entries here come from immuneACCESS through TCRdb and include only in-frame sequences with V and J called. Some clones fail to appear in such tables; in the studies checked, an unresolved V gene covers under half of the shortfall, and the cause of the remainder is unknown. For this sample there are about 66,000 clones; approximately 82% appear just once. Clones ranked in the top ten supply roughly 4% of the sample. The study evaluated CTLA-4 blockade (ipilimumab) given together with focal radiation therapy in patients who had chemo-refractory metastatic non-small-cell lung cancer.

Comment on this clone: The antigen it binds to is not known. There are no base qualities to consult, and no much larger clone falls within one base.

The receptor was derived from a human donor with non-small cell lung cancer who had a partial response to radiotherapy plus ipilimumab. The sequence is built from TRBV15 and TRBJ1-2; 5 matching bases give a weak D call of TRBD1. Sequencing was performed on peripheral blood, taken from a patient treated with radiotherapy plus ipilimumab. The DNA reads TGTGCCACCAGCAGAGACCCTTTTTTAGGGGATGGCTACACCTTC. It specifies CATSRDPFLGDGYTF.